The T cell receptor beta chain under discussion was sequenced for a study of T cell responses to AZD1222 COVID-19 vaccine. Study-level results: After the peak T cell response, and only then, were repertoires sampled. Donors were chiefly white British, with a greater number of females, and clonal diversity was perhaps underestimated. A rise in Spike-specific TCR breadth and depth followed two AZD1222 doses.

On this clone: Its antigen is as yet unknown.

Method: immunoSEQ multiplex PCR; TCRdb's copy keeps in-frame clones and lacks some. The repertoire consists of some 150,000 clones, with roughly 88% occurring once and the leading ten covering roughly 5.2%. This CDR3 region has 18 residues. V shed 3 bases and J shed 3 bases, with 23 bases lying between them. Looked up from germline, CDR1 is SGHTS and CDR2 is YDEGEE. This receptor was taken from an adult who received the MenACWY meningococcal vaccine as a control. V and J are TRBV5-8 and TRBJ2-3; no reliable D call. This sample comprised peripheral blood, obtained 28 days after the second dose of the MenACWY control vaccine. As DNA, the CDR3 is TGTGCCAGCAGCTCAACTCTACTTACGACACGGAATACAGATACGCAGTATTTT. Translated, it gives CASSSTLLTTRNTDTQYF.